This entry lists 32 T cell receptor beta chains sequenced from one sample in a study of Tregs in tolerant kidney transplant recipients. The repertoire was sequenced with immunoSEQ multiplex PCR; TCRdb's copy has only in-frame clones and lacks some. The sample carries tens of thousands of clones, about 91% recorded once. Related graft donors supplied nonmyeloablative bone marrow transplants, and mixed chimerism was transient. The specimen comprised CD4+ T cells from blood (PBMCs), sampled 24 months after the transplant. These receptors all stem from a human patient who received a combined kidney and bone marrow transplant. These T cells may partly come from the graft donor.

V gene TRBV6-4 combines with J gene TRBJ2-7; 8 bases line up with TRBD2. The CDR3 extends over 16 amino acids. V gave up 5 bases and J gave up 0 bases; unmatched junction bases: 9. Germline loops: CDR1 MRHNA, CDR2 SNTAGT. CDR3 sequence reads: CASSQPSGSPSYEQYF. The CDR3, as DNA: TGTGCCAGCAGTCAACCGAGCGGGAGCCCCTCCTACGAGCAGTACTTC.

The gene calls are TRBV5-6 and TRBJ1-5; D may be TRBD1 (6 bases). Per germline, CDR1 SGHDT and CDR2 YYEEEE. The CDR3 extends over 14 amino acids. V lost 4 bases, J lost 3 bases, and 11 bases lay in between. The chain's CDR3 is CASSRGGFNQPQHF. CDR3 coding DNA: TGTGCCAGCAGCAGAGGGGGATTCAATCAGCCCCAGCATTTT.

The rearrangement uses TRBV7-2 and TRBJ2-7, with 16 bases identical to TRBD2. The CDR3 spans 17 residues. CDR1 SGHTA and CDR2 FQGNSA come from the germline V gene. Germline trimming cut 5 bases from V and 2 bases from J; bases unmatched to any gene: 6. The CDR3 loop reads CASSKTGTSGGAYEQYF. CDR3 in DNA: TGTGCCAGCAGCAAAACCGGGACTAGCGGGGGGGCCTACGAGCAGTACTTC.

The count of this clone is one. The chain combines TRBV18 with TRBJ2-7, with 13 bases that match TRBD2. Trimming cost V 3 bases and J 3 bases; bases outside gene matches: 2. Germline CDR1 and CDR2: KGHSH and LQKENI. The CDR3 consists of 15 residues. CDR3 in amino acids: CASSPGLAGVYEQYF. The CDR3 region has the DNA TGTGCCAGCTCACCCGGACTAGCGGGAGTCTACGAGCAGTACTTC.

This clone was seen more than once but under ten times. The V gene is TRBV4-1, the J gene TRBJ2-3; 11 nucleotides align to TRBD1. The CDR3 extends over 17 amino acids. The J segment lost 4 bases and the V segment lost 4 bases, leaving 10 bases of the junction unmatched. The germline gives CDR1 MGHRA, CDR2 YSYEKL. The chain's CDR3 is CASSLTPGTGGSDTQYF. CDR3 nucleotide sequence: TGCGCCAGCAGCCTCACCCCCGGGACAGGGGGGTCAGATACGCAGTATTTT.

The CDR3, as DNA: TGTGCCAGCAGTGTAAGGAATTCAGGGTCCCAGCATTTT. Translating gives CASSVRNSGSQHF. The gene calls are TRBV2 and TRBJ1-5; D may be TRBD1 (5 bases). This CDR3 is built from 13 residues. Germline V gene data show CDR1 as SNHLY and CDR2 as FYNNEI. The V end lost 4 bases, the J end lost 11 bases, and 15 bases lay between the germline ends.

The CDR3 DNA sequence: TGTGCCAGCAGCTTAGACAGGGTTCGAGAAGAGACCCAGTACTTC. Protein sequence: CASSLDRVREETQYF. V usage is TRBV7-2 and J usage is TRBJ2-5; perhaps TRBD1 as D (6 bases). Trimming removed 1 base at V and 3 bases at J, with 12 bases between. CDR1 and CDR2 from the germline V gene are SGHTA and FQGNSA. This CDR3 has 15 residues.

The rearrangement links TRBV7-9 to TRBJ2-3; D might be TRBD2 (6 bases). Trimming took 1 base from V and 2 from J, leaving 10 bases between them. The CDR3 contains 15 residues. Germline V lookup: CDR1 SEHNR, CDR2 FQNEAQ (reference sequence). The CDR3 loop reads CASSLGTTFTDTQYF. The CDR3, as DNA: TGTGCCAGCAGCTTAGGGACTACCTTCACAGATACGCAGTATTTT.

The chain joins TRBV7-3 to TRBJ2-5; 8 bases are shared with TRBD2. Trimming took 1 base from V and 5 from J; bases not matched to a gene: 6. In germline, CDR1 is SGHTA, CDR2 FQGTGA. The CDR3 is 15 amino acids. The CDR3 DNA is TGTGCCAGCAGCTTAATGGGGACTAGACCGGAGACCCAGTACTTC. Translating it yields CASSLMGTRPETQYF.

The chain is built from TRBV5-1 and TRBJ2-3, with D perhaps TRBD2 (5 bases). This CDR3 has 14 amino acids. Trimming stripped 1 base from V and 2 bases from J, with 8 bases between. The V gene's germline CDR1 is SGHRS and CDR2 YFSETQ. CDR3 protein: CASSLISDTDTQYF. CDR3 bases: TGCGCCAGCAGCTTGATTAGCGACACAGATACGCAGTATTTT.

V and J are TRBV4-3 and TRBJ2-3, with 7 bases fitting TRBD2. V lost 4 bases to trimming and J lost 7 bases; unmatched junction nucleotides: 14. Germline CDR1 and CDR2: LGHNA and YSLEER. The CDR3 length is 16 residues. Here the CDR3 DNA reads TGCGCCAGCAGCCTAAGACTAGCTGACGAGAGGAATACGCAGTATTTT. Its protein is CASSLRLADERNTQYF.

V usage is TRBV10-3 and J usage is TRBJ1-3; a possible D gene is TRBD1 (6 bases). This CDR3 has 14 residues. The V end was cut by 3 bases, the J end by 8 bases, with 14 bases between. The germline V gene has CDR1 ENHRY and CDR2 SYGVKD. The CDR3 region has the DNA TGTGCCATCAGTGACAGGGGCGATAGGGACACCATATATTTT. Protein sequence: CAISDRGDRDTIYF.

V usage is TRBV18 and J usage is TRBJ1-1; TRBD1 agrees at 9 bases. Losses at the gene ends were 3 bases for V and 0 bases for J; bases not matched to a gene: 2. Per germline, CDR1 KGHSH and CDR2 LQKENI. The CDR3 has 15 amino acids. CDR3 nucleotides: TGTGCCAGCTCACCTAGACAGGGGGTGAACACTGAAGCTTTCTTT. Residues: CASSPRQGVNTEAFF.

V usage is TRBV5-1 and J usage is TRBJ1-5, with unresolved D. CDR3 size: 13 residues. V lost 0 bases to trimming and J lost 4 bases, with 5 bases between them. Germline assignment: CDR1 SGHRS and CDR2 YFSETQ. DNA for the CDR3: TGCGCCAGCAGCTTGGGCAGTAATCAGCCCCAGCATTTT. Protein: CASSLGSNQPQHF.

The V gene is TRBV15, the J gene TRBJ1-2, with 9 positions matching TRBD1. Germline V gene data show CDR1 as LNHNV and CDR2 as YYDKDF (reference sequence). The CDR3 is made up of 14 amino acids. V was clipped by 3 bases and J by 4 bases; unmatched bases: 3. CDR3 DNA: TGTGCCACCAGCAGGGGGACAGGGTCCTATGGCTACACCTTC. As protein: CATSRGTGSYGYTF.

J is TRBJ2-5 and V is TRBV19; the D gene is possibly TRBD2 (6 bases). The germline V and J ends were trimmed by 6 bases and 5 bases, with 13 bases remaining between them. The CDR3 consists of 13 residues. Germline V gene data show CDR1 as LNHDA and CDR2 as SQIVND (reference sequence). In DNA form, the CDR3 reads TGTGCCAGTAGAAGACTAGAGGGGGAGACCCAGTACTTC. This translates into CASRRLEGETQYF.

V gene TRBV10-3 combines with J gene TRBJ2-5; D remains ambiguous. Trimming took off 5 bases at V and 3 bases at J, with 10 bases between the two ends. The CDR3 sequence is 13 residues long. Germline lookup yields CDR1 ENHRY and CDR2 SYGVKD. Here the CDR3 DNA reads TGTGCCATCAGTAATCAGAATAAAGAGACCCAGTACTTC. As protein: CAISNQNKETQYF.

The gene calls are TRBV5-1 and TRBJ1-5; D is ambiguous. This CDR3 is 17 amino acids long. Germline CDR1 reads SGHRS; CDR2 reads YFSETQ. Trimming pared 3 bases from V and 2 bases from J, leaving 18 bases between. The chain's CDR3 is CASSSIMSQAGNQPQHF. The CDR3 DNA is TGCGCCAGCAGCTCGATAATGTCCCAAGCGGGCAATCAGCCCCAGCATTTT.

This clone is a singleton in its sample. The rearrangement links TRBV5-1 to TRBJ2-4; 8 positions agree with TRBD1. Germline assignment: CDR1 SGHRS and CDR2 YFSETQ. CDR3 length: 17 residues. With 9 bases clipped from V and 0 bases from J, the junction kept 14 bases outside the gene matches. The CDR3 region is CATPRDRSFLAKNIQYF. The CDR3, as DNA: TGCGCCACACCACGGGACAGGTCTTTCCTAGCCAAAAACATTCAGTACTTC.

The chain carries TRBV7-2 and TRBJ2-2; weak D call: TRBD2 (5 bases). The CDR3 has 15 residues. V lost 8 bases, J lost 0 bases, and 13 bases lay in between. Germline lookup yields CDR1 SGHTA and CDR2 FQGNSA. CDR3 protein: CASGPGLTNTGELFF. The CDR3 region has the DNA TGTGCCAGCGGCCCAGGACTCACGAACACCGGGGAGCTGTTTTTT.

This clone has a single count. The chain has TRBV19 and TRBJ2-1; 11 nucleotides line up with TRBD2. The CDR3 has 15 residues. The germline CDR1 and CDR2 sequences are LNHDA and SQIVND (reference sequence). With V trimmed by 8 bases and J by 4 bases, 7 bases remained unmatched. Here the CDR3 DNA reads TGTGCCAGTCAACCACTAGCGGGGGAGTACAATGAGCAGTTCTTC. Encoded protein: CASQPLAGEYNEQFF.

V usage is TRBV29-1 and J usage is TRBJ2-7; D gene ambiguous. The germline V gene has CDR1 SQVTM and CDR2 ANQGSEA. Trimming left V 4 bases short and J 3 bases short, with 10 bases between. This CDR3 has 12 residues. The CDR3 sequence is CSVGLLSYEQYF. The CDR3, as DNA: TGCAGCGTTGGCCTACTAAGCTACGAGCAGTACTTC.

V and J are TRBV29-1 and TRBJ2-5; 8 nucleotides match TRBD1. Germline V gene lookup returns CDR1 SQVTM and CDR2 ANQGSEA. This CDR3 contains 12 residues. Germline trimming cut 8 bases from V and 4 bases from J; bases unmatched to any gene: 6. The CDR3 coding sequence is TGCAGCCCCCAGGGGGCCGGAGAGACCCAGTACTTC. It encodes CSPQGAGETQYF.

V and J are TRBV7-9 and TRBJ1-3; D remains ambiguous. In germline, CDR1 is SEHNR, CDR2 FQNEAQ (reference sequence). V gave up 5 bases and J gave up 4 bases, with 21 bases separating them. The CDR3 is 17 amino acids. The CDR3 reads CASSEGPAALTGNTIYF. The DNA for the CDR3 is TGTGCCAGCAGCGAAGGCCCGGCGGCTCTAACGGGAAACACCATATATTTT.

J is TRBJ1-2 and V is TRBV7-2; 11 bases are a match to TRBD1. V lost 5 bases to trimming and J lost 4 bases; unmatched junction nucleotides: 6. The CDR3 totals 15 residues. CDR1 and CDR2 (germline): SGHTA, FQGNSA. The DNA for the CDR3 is TGTGCCAGCAGCGGCCGGACAGGGGGCATCTATGGCTACACCTTC. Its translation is CASSGRTGGIYGYTF.

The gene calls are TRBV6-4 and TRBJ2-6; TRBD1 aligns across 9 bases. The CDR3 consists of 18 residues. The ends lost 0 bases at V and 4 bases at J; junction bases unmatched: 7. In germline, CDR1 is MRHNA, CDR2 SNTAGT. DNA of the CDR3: TGTGCCAGCAGTGACTCGGGACAGGGCCTTGGAGGGGCCAACGTCCTGACTTTC. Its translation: CASSDSGQGLGGANVLTF.

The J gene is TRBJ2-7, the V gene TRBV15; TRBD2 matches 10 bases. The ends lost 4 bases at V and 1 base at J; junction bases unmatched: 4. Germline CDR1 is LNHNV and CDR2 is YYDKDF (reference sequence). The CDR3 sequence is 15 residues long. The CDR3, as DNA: TGTGCCACCAGCAACGGACTAGCGGAATCCTACGAGCAGTACTTC. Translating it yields CATSNGLAESYEQYF.

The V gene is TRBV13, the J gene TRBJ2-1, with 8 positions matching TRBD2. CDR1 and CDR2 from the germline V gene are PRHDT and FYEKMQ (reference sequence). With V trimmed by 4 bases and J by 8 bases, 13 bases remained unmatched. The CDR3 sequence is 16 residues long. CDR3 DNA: TGTGCCAGCAGCTCCTGGGGAGCGGGAGTCGTAGATGAGCAGTTCTTC. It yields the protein CASSSWGAGVVDEQFF.

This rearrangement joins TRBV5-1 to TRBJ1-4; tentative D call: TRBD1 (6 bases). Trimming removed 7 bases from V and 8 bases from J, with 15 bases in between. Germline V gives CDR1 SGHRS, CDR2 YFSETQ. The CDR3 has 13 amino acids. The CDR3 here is CASSAGAGEKLFF. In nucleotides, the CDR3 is TGCGCCAGCTCCGCGGGGGCAGGCGAAAAACTGTTTTTT. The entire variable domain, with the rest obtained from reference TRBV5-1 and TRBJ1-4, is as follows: KAGVTQTPRYLIKTRGQQVTLSCSPISGHRSVSWYQQTPGQGLQFLFEYFSETQRNKGNFPGRFSGRQFSNSRSEMNVSTLELGDSALYLCASSAGAGEKLFFGSGTQLSVL.

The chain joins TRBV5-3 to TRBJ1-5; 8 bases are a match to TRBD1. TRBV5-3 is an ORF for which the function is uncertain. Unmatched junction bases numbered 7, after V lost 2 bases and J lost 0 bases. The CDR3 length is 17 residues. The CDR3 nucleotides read TGTGCCAGAAGCTTCGTACAGGGGGGGATTAGCAATCAGCCCCAGCATTTT. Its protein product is CARSFVQGGISNQPQHF.

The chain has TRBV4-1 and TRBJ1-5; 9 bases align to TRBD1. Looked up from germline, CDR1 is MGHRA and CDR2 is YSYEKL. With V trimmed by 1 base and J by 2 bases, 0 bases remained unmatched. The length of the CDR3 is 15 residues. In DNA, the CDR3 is TGCGCCAGCAGCCAAGGACAGGGGGGCAATCAGCCCCAGCATTTT. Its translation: CASSQGQGGNQPQHF.

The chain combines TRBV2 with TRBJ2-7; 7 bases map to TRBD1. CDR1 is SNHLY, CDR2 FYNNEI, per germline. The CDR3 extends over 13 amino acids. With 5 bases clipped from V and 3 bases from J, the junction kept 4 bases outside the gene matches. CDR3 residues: CASSLQGLYEQYF. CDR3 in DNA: TGTGCCAGCAGTCTACAGGGGCTCTACGAGCAGTACTTC. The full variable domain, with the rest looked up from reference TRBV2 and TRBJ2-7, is EPEVTQTPSHQVTQMGQEVILRCVPISNHLYFYWYRQILGQKVEFLVSFYNNEISEKSEIFDDQFSVERPDGSNFTLKIRSTKLEDSAMYFCASSLQGLYEQYFGPGTRLTVT.